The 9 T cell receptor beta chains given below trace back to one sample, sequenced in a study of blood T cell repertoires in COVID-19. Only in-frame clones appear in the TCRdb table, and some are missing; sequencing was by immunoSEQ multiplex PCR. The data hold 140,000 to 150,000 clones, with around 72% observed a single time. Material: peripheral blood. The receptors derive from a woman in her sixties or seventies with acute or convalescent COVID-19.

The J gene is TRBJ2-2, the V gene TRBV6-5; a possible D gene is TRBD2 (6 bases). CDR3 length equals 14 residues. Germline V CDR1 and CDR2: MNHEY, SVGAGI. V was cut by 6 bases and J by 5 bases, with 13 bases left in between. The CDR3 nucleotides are TGTGCCAGCAGAGGGACTTTGGGGACCGGGGAGCTGTTTTTT. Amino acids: CASRGTLGTGELFF.

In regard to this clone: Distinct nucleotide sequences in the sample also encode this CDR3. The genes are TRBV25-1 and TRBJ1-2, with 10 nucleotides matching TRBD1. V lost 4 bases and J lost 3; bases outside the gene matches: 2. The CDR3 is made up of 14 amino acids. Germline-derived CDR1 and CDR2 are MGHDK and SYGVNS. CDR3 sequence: CASSGGQGYYGYTF. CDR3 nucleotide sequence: TGTGCCAGCAGTGGGGGACAGGGGTACTATGGCTACACCTTC.

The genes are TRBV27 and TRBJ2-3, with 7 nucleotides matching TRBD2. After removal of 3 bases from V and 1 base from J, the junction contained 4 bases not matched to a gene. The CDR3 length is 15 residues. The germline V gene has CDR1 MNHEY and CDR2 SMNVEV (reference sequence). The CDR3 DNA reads TGTGCCAGCAGTTTTACGGCGGGAGGCACAGATACGCAGTATTTT. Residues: CASSFTAGGTDTQYF.

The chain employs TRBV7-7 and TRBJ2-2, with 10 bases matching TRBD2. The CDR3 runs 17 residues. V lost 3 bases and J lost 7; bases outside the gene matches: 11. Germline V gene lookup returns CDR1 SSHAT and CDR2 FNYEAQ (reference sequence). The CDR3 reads CASSLTSSGSLGGELFF. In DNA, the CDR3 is TGTGCCAGCAGCTTGACTTCTAGCGGGAGCTTAGGCGGGGAGCTGTTTTTT.

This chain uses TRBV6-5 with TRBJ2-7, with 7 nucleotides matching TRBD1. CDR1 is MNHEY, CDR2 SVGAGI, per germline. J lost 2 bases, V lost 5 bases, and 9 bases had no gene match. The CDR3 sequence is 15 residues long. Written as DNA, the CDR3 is TGTGCCAGCAGTCACGGCCGGGACAGCACCTACGAGCAGTACTTC. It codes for CASSHGRDSTYEQYF.

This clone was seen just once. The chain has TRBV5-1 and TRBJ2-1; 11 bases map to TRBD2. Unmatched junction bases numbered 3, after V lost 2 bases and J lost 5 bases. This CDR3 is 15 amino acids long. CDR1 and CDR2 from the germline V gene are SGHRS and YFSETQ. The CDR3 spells CASSFIAGGNNEQFF. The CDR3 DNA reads TGCGCCAGCAGCTTCATAGCGGGAGGGAACAATGAGCAGTTCTTC.

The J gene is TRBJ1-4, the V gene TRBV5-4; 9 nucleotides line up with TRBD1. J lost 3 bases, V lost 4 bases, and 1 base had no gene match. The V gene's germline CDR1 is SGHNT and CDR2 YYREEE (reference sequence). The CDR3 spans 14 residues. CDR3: CASSRQGANEKLFF. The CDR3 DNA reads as TGTGCCAGCAGCCGACAGGGGGCTAATGAAAAACTGTTTTTT.

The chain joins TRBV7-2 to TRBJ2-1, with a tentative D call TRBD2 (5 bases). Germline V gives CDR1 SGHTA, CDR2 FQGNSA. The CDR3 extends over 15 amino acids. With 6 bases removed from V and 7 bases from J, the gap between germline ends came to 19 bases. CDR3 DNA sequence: TGTGCCAGCAGTTCGATGGCTAGCAGTATAAATGAGCAGTTCTTC. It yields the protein CASSSMASSINEQFF.

In DNA form, the CDR3 reads TGTGCCAGCTCACCGACAGGGTCTGGAAACACCATATATTTT. It is translated as CASSPTGSGNTIYF. The chain joins TRBV18 to TRBJ1-3, with TRBD1 matching over 7 bases. Germline CDR1 reads KGHSH; CDR2 reads LQKENI. This CDR3 is built from 14 residues. V lost 3 bases to trimming and J lost 1 base; unmatched junction nucleotides: 0.